The T cell receptor beta chain under discussion was sequenced for a study of OX40 agonist ivuxolimab in advanced cancers. Study-wide results and limits: Averaged across samples, CD8+ T cells carried more expanded clones than CD4+ did.

Samples were taken at baseline and on day 1 of cycles 4 and 7. With 7 bases removed from V and 4 bases from J, the gap between germline ends came to 19 bases. Per germline, CDR1 LGHNA and CDR2 YNFKEQ. This CDR3 is built from 16 residues. The assay was immunoSEQ multiplex PCR, and TCRdb's table has in-frame clones only and misses some. The sample shows roughly 35,000 clones, about four fifths of them seen only once. As for this clone: As yet, its antigen is unknown.

This sample comprised CD4+ or CD8+ T cells sorted from blood, obtained in a trial of the OX40 agonist ivuxolimab. The receptor comes from an adult with an advanced solid tumor such as melanoma, head and neck, liver or kidney cancer. V gene TRBV4-2 combines with J gene TRBJ2-2, with D possibly matching TRBD2 (6 bases). The CDR3, as DNA: TGTGCCAGCACCACGCGTCGACTAGAGAGCACCGGGGAGCTGTTTTTT. It yields the protein CASTTRRLESTGELFF.